The clone carrying this T cell receptor (beta chain) was seen many times. The germline CDR1 and CDR2 sequences are SGHTA and FQGTGA. The CDR3 runs 16 residues. Trimming took 5 bases from V and 0 from J, leaving 16 bases between them. These data come from a study of T-cell reconstitution after alpha-beta-depleted transplantation in children. Unique molecular identifiers were incorporated into the prepared TCRbeta library. TCRdb re-derived calls from the PCR reads in MiXCR, one entry per CDR3 protein. The table has some 200,000 distinct CDR3 sequences, 9.7% seen once. The chain recombines TRBV7-3 with TRBJ1-1; possibly TRBD1 for D (6 bases). This material consisted of PBMCs from the stem cell graft donor, taken from the stem cell graft. The TCR was taken from a human donor who donated a stem cell graft to a child with SCID. CDR3 residues: CASSPRPGQLNTEAFF. CDR3 nucleotide sequence: TGTGCCAGCAGCCCCCGCCCCGGACAGTTGAACACTGAAGCTTTCTTT. Full variable domain (rest looked up from reference TRBV7-3 and TRBJ1-1): GAGVSQTPSNKVTEKGKYVELRCDPISGHTALYWYRQSLGQGPEFLIYFQGTGAADDSGLPNDRFFAVRPEGSVSTLKIQRTERGDSAVYLCASSPRPGQLNTEAFFGQGTRLTVV.